The 13 T cell receptor beta chains listed next were all sequenced from one sample in a study of CD8 T cells in Susac syndrome. Random hexamers were used to reverse transcribe the RNA input (about 0.5 to 1 ug). From the immunoSEQ multiplex PCR reads, TCRdb called clonotypes with MiXCR, one entry per CDR3 protein. Among around 80,000 distinct CDR3 sequences, approximately 93% were seen once, and the ten largest hold 0.45%. Sequencing was carried out using CD8+ T cells from PBMCs. The receptor set was obtained from a human donor with Susac syndrome.

The V gene is TRBV6-2 or TRBV6-3, the J gene TRBJ1-2, with D possibly TRBD1 on 5 matching bases. The CDR3 loop spans 16 amino acids. Germline CDR1 reads MNHEY; CDR2 reads SVGEGT. The V end was cut by 1 base, the J end by 2 bases, with 14 bases between. CDR3 region: CASSYLNQGGNYGYTF. In DNA form, the CDR3 reads TGTGCCAGCAGTTACTTAAATCAGGGAGGCAACTATGGCTACACCTTC.

The chain joins TRBV12-3 or TRBV12-4 to TRBJ2-1; D perhaps matches TRBD2 (5 bases). Trimming took 8 bases from V and 11 from J, leaving 19 bases between them. The CDR3 totals 13 residues. CDR3: CASGGRRGLKQFF. The CDR3 DNA is TGTGCCAGCGGAGGTCGTCGTGGTTTAAAGCAGTTCTTC.

This clonotype was counted once. V is TRBV20-1 and J is TRBJ2-7; the D gene is possibly TRBD2 (5 bases). The CDR3 extends over 15 amino acids. V was clipped by 6 bases and J by 4 bases, with 22 bases between them. Germline CDR1 DFQATT, CDR2 SNEGSKA (reference sequence). For the CDR3, the DNA is TGCAGTGCAGCCCCTCCACTAGTATCGCGGTACGAGCAGTACTTC. Translation: CSAAPPLVSRYEQYF.

The CDR3 nucleotides read TGTGCCAGCAGTACCTCAGCGGGACAGGGGGCAAACAATGAGCAGTTCTTC. It codes for CASSTSAGQGANNEQFF. The chain couples TRBV2 to TRBJ2-1, with 12 bases aligning to TRBD1. This CDR3 is 17 amino acids long. The germline V gene encodes CDR1 SNHLY and CDR2 FYNNEI. V lost 5 bases to trimming and J lost 5 bases; unmatched junction nucleotides: 10.

The chain has TRBV20-1 and TRBJ1-2; TRBD1 aligns across 8 bases. J gave up 8 bases and V 4 bases, and 12 bases lay outside the gene matches. The germline V gene has CDR1 DFQATT and CDR2 SNEGSKA (reference sequence). CDR3 length equals 14 residues. As DNA, the CDR3 is TGCAGTGCTAAATCGACAGGGGAGTTCTTAGGCTACACCTTC. Encoded protein: CSAKSTGEFLGYTF.

The CDR3 here is CASSYSAGGLYNEQFF. The DNA of the CDR3 is TGTGCCAGCAGTTACTCGGCGGGAGGACTTTACAATGAGCAGTTCTTC. V usage is TRBV6-2 or TRBV6-3 and J usage is TRBJ2-1; 8 bases are shared with TRBD2. The CDR3 consists of 16 residues. CDR1 and CDR2 (germline): MNHEY, SVGEGT. Trimming removed 0 bases from V and 4 bases from J; junction bases left unmatched: 5.

This rearrangement joins TRBV3-1 to TRBJ2-5; D uncertain. The germline V gene encodes CDR1 LGHDT and CDR2 YNNKEL (reference sequence). V was cut by 4 bases and J by 2 bases, with 5 bases left in between. The CDR3 loop spans 12 amino acids. As DNA, the CDR3 is TGTGCCAGCAGCCGGGAACAAGAGACCCAGTACTTC. Its translation: CASSREQETQYF.

This chain uses TRBV29-1 with TRBJ1-1, with D perhaps matching TRBD1 (5 bases). This CDR3 has 9 residues. CDR1 is SQVTM, CDR2 ANQGSEA, per germline. CDR3 DNA sequence: TGCGGGGGGGGAGATGAAGCTTTCTTT. Translated, it gives CGGGDEAFF. The variable domain in full, completed from reference TRBV29-1 and TRBJ1-1, reads SAVISQKPSRDICQRGTSLTIQCQVDSQVTMMFWYRQQPGQSLTLIATANQGSEATYESGFVIDKFPISRPNLTFSTLTVSNMSPEDSSIYLCGGGDEAFFGQGTRLTVV.

The CDR3 loop reads CATSSRVLNTEAFF. CDR3 DNA: TGTGCCACCAGCAGTAGGGTTTTAAACACTGAAGCTTTCTTT. This rearrangement joins TRBV15 to TRBJ1-1; D gene ambiguous. The V end was cut by 3 bases, the J end by 2 bases, with 10 bases between. The CDR3 is 14 residues long. Germline V lookup: CDR1 LNHNV, CDR2 YYDKDF (reference sequence).

The CDR3 reads CASKEDDRTANEQFF. The CDR3 nucleotides are TGTGCCAGCAAGGAAGACGACAGGACTGCCAATGAGCAGTTCTTC. The chain is built from TRBV6-2 or TRBV6-3 and TRBJ2-1, with D possibly matching TRBD1 (6 bases). CDR1 and CDR2 (germline): MNHEY, SVGEGT. Trimming left V 7 bases short and J 6 bases short, with 19 bases between. The length of the CDR3 is 15 residues.

The chain recombines TRBV29-1 with TRBJ1-1, with a weak D call TRBD1 (5 bases). This CDR3 has 12 residues. V was trimmed by 6 bases and J by 1 base, leaving 9 bases between them. Germline loops: CDR1 SQVTM, CDR2 ANQGSEA. The CDR3 loop is CSVCDRNTEAFF. In DNA form, the CDR3 reads TGCAGCGTGTGTGACAGGAACACTGAAGCTTTCTTT.

CDR3 nucleotides: TGCGCCAGCAGCTTGACCACGGAGAACACTGAAGCTTTCTTT. Translating it yields CASSLTTENTEAFF. J is TRBJ1-1 and V is TRBV5-1; no clear D gene. CDR1 SGHRS and CDR2 YFSETQ come from the germline V gene. The V and J ends lost 1 base and 1 base respectively, with 8 bases between them. This CDR3 comprises 14 residues. Full variable domain (remainder filled in from reference TRBV5-1 and TRBJ1-1): KAGVTQTPRYLIKTRGQQVTLSCSPISGHRSVSWYQQTPGQGLQFLFEYFSETQRNKGNFPGRFSGRQFSNSRSEMNVSTLELGDSALYLCASSLTTENTEAFFGQGTRLTVV.

The rearrangement links TRBV12-3 or TRBV12-4 to TRBJ1-1; D is unclear. Trimming shortened V by 3 bases and J by 0 bases, and 8 bases separated the two germline ends. This CDR3 has 14 residues. The CDR3 coding sequence is TGTGCCAGCAGTTTGACCGGTTTGAACACTGAAGCTTTCTTT. Translation: CASSLTGLNTEAFF.